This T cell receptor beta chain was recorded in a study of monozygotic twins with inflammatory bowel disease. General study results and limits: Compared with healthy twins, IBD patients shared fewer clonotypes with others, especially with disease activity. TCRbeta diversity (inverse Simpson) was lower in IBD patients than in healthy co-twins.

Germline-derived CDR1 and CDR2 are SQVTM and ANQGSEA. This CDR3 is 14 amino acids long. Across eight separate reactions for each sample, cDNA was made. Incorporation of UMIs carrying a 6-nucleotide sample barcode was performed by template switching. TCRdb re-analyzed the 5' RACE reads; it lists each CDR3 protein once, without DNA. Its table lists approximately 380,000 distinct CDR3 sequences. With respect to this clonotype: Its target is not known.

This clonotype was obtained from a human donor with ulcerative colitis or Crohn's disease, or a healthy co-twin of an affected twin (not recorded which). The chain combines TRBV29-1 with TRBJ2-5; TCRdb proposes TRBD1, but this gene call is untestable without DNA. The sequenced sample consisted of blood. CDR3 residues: CSASSKGVGETQYF.